These 19 T cell receptor beta chains were all obtained from the same sample, sequenced in a study of T cell repertoires in cytomegalovirus infection. Via MiXCR, TCRdb re-called the reads, giving one row per CDR3 protein. The table has 230,000 or so distinct CDR3 sequences, approximately 15% seen once; the top ten hold about 45%. Sequences were obtained from CD8+ T cells from PBMCs. The receptors stem from a human donor in good health (CMV status not recorded). Some clones in this sample may be carry-over from other donors' samples.

Comments on this clonotype: With a much larger clone just one base away, this may be a read error. This chain joins TRBV7-8 and TRBJ2-1; D might be TRBD2 (6 bases). The V gene lost 5 bases and the J gene lost 6 bases, with 14 bases spanning the gap. Germline-derived CDR1 and CDR2 are SGHVS and FQNEAQ. This CDR3 has 14 residues. The CDR3 here is CASSLTLGGNEQFF. DNA of the CDR3: TGTGCCAGCAGCCTGACGCTGGGGGGCAATGAGCAGTTCTTC.

This chain uses TRBV4-1 with TRBJ2-7, with 8 bases lining up with TRBD1. Trimming removed 4 bases from V and 6 bases from J; junction bases left unmatched: 11. The CDR3 is 15 residues long. Per germline, CDR1 MGHRA and CDR2 YSYEKL. The CDR3 coding sequence is TGCGCCAGCAGCCGAGACAGGGGAACGGGGTCCGAGCAGTACTTC. This sequence encodes CASSRDRGTGSEQYF.

This chain uses TRBV6-5 with TRBJ2-1; TRBD1 aligns across 7 bases. The CDR3 is 18 amino acids. V lost 0 bases and J lost 3; bases outside the gene matches: 11. Germline CDR1 MNHEY, CDR2 SVGAGI. CDR3 region: CASSYSSSGRGIYNEQFF. In nucleotides, the CDR3 is TGTGCCAGCAGTTACTCGAGTTCGGGCAGGGGGATCTACAATGAGCAGTTCTTC.

This clonotype occurred a few times. This rearrangement joins TRBV12-3 or TRBV12-4 to TRBJ2-5; 10 bases are a match to TRBD2. CDR3 length equals 16 residues. J lost 0 bases, V lost 8 bases, and 9 bases had no gene match. CDR3 amino acids: CASATSLAGNQETQYF. For the CDR3, the DNA is TGTGCCAGCGCTACCTCACTAGCGGGGAACCAAGAGACCCAGTACTTC.

This clonotype was seen more than once but under ten times. The chain recombines TRBV27 with TRBJ1-1, with D possibly being TRBD1 (5 bases). There are 13 residues in the CDR3. The V end lost 5 bases, the J end lost 5 bases, and 12 bases lay between the germline ends. Germline V CDR1 and CDR2: MNHEY, SMNVEV (reference sequence). CDR3 nucleotides: TGTGCCAGCAGTAACCTCGGGGGAACTGAAGCTTTCTTT. Its protein is CASSNLGGTEAFF.

This clonotype was seen more than once but under ten times. V and J are TRBV3-1 and TRBJ2-5; no clear D gene. Germline assignment: CDR1 LGHDT and CDR2 YNNKEL (reference sequence). The ends were cut back, 4 bases at V and 5 bases at J, with 14 bases in the middle. This CDR3 region has 14 residues. The CDR3, as DNA: TGTGCCAGCAGCCCCATAAACAGCAGGGAGACCCAGTACTTC. It is translated as CASSPINSRETQYF.

The chain couples TRBV6-5 to TRBJ1-3, with a tentative D call TRBD1 (5 bases). The V gene's germline CDR1 is MNHEY and CDR2 SVGAGI. Trimming pared 9 bases from V and 4 bases from J, leaving 16 bases between. The CDR3 runs to 14 residues. CDR3 nucleotide sequence: TGTGCCAGTGGGACGGAGGCGGGAGGAAACACCATATATTTT. The encoded protein is CASGTEAGGNTIYF.

This clonotype was detected a few times. A much bigger clone sits one base away, suggesting this may be a read error. This sequence joins TRBV14 and TRBJ2-2; no definite D call. V was pared by 4 bases and J by 0 bases, with 3 bases between. Per the germline V gene, CDR1 is SGHDN and CDR2 is FVKESK. The CDR3 totals 13 residues. DNA for the CDR3: TGTGCCAGCAGCCCGACGAACACCGGGGAGCTGTTTTTT. Translation: CASSPTNTGELFF.

In its sample, this clonotype was seen many times. V is TRBV6-1 and J is TRBJ1-6, with 8 bases identical to TRBD1. CDR3 length: 15 amino acids. Losses at the gene ends were 1 base for V and 10 bases for J; bases not matched to a gene: 6. Germline loops: CDR1 MNHNS, CDR2 SASEGT. The CDR3: CASSEGGQGGSPLHF. CDR3 sequence (DNA): TGTGCCAGCAGTGAAGGAGGACAGGGTGGATCACCCCTCCACTTT.

This clonotype was seen repeatedly, ten times or more. V gene TRBV6-2 or TRBV6-3 combines with J gene TRBJ1-2; 7 nucleotides match TRBD1. Germline assignment: CDR1 MNHEY and CDR2 SVGEGT. This CDR3 has 15 residues. V was clipped by 0 bases and J by 4 bases; unmatched bases: 5. The CDR3 DNA follows: TGTGCCAGCAGTTACTCGAGGGACAGCCTCTATGGCTACACCTTC. Amino acids: CASSYSRDSLYGYTF.

This clonotype was seen at least ten times. In DNA, the CDR3 is TGTGCCAGCAGCTTTTTTTTGGGGGGCTCCTACAATGAGCAGTTCTTC. Its protein product is CASSFFLGGSYNEQFF. V usage is TRBV7-8 and J usage is TRBJ2-1; a weak D match, TRBD2 (6 bases). In germline, CDR1 is SGHVS, CDR2 FQNEAQ. V was shortened by 3 bases and J by 0 bases, with 12 bases between the two germline ends. There are 16 residues in the CDR3. Full variable domain (missing parts from reference TRBV7-8 and TRBJ2-1): GAGVSQSPRYKVAKRGQDVALRCDPISGHVSLFWYQQALGQGPEFLTYFQNEAQLDKSGLPSDRFFAERPEGSVSTLKIQRTQQEDSAVYLCASSFFLGGSYNEQFFGPGTRLTVL.

This rearrangement joins TRBV28 to TRBJ2-5; 9 bases align to TRBD1. Trimming removed 6 bases from V and 5 bases from J; junction bases left unmatched: 16. This CDR3 is built from 17 residues. CDR1 MDHEN and CDR2 SYDVKM come from the germline V gene. CDR3 nucleotide sequence: TGTGCCAGCAGGGGAGGACAGGGGCTTTTTCGGATGGAGACCCAGTACTTC. Encoded protein: CASRGGQGLFRMETQYF.

The table lists this clonotype with many counts. The chain uses TRBV6-2 or TRBV6-3 and TRBJ1-3; D gene unclear. The CDR3 is made up of 14 amino acids. From germline, CDR1 is MNHEY and CDR2 SVGEGT. The V gene lost 0 bases and the J gene lost 0 bases, with 3 bases spanning the gap. The CDR3 bases are TGTGCCAGCAGTTACTCGAGCTCTGGAAACACCATATATTTT. Translating gives CASSYSSSGNTIYF.

This clonotype was picked up many times. The genes are TRBV4-1 and TRBJ1-1; D call uncertain. Germline V lookup: CDR1 MGHRA, CDR2 YSYEKL. V gave up 0 bases and J gave up 7 bases, with 9 bases separating them. This CDR3 spans 13 amino acids. This CDR3 reads CASSQDSQVEAFF. CDR3 DNA sequence: TGCGCCAGCAGCCAAGATTCTCAGGTTGAAGCTTTCTTT.

In its sample, this clonotype was seen many times. The rearrangement uses TRBV6-2 or TRBV6-3 and TRBJ2-1, with 8 bases fitting TRBD2. V was pared by 7 bases and J by 5 bases, with 4 bases of the junction left unmatched. This CDR3 is 13 amino acids long. Germline V gene data show CDR1 as MNHEY and CDR2 as SVGEGT. DNA of the CDR3: TGTGCCAGCACTCCGGGGGGGAACAATGAGCAGTTCTTC. It specifies CASTPGGNNEQFF.

V and J are TRBV12-3 or TRBV12-4 and TRBJ2-7; D possibly corresponds to TRBD1 (6 bases). The CDR3 extends over 14 amino acids. The V end was cut by 6 bases, the J end by 0 bases, with 12 bases between. CDR3 in amino acids: CASRGQSSSYEQYF. CDR3 bases: TGTGCCAGCAGGGGACAATCCTCCTCCTACGAGCAGTACTTC.

This clonotype was seen just once. The CDR3 DNA is TGTGCCAGCAGCTTAGCGGCCAGGAGTGGCTATGGCTACACCTTC. Protein: CASSLAARSGYGYTF. The chain joins TRBV11-2 to TRBJ1-2; D is unclear. Trimming removed 1 base at V and 4 bases at J, with 13 bases between. This CDR3 is built from 15 residues. The germline CDR1 and CDR2 sequences are SGHAT and FQNNGV.

The V call is TRBV7-6, the J call TRBJ2-7, with D maybe TRBD1 (6 bases). This CDR3 comprises 13 residues. The germline V gene encodes CDR1 SGHVS and CDR2 FNYEAQ. Trimming left V 7 bases short and J 7 bases short, with 17 bases between. This CDR3 reads CASTYGTPLEQYF. CDR3 DNA: TGTGCCAGCACCTACGGGACACCACTGGAGCAGTACTTC.

This clonotype has just a few counts. The gene calls are TRBV5-4 and TRBJ2-4; perhaps TRBD2 as D (5 bases). V shed 2 bases and J shed 2 bases, with 8 bases lying between them. The CDR3 has 14 amino acids. Germline V CDR1 and CDR2: SGHNT, YYREEE (reference sequence). The CDR3 region is CASSFPDSKNIQYF. In DNA form, the CDR3 reads TGTGCCAGCAGCTTCCCGGACTCCAAAAACATTCAGTACTTC.